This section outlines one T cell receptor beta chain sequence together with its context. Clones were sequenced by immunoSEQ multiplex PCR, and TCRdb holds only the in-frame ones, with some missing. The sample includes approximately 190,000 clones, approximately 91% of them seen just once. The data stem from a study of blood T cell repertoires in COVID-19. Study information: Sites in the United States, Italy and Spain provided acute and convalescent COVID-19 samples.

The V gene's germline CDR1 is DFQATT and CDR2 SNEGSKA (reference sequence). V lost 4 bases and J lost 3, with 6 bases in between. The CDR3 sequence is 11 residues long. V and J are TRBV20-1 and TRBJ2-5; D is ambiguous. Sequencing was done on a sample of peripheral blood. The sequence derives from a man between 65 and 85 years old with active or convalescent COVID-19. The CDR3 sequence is CSANIEETQYF. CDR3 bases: TGCAGTGCTAATATCGAAGAGACCCAGTACTTC.